This T cell receptor beta chain was documented in a study of blood T cell repertoires in COVID-19. The V segment lost 3 bases and the J segment 8 bases; nucleotides outside the gene matches: 7. The CDR3 runs 14 residues. Per germline, CDR1 LNHDA and CDR2 SQIVND (reference sequence). TCRdb keeps only in-frame clones here, not all; method: immunoSEQ multiplex PCR. The sample yields under 200,000 clones, around 80% seen once. V is TRBV19 and J is TRBJ2-4; 7 bases agree with TRBD1. Sequencing used peripheral blood. This clonotype was obtained from a woman in her seventies with COVID-19, enrolled during active disease. The CDR3 DNA sequence: TGTGCCAGTAGTATTGCTGACAGGGTGGACATTCAGTACTTC. It specifies CASSIADRVDIQYF.